Included here is one T cell receptor (beta chain) sequence, with context. Its antigen is unidentified. Measured with immunoSEQ multiplex PCR; TCRdb has only the in-frame clones, and not every one. This sample carries about 19,000 clones, roughly 78% of them seen once, and the ten largest clones take roughly 29%. The source of the sample is a study of OX40 agonist ivuxolimab in advanced cancers. Study as a whole: Antecedent anti-PD-1, anti-PD-L1 or anti-CTLA-4 therapy was permissible, with around 40% having received some.

The CDR3 length is 15 residues. Trimming took 5 bases from V and 0 from J, leaving 10 bases between them. Germline loops: CDR1 SGHVS, CDR2 FNYEAQ. Study-level findings and limits: Mean expanded clone counts were higher in CD8+ than CD4+ T cells.

The chain joins TRBV7-6 to TRBJ2-2, with D possibly being TRBD2 (5 bases). The TCR comes from an adult with an advanced solid tumor such as melanoma, head and neck, liver or kidney cancer. The sequences come from CD4+ or CD8+ T cells sorted from blood, collected in a trial of the OX40 agonist ivuxolimab. The CDR3 DNA reads as TGTGCCAGCAGCCGACGGGGTCCGAACACCGGGGAGCTGTTTTTT. This translates into CASSRRGPNTGELFF. The full variable domain, with the rest looked up from reference TRBV7-6 and TRBJ2-2, is GAGVSQSPRYKVTKRGQDVALRCDPISGHVSLYWYRQALGQGPEFLTYFNYEAQQDKSGLPNDRFSAERPEGSISTLTIQRTEQRDSAMYRCASSRRGPNTGELFFGEGSRLTVL.